This T cell receptor beta chain was sequenced in a study of graft-versus-host responses after intestinal transplantation (dated by TCRdb to the early 2020s). Regarding the complete study: The transplants that recipients received were multivisceral, liver-intestinal, or isolated intestinal. Every recipient was given anti-thymocyte globulin induction, followed by 2 to 4 years of maintenance tacrolimus and steroids. Bulk TCR-beta CDR3 sequencing was used to track graft-versus-host and host-versus-graft alloreactive T cell clones in the graft, circulation and bone marrow after intestinal transplantation. To identify alloreactive clones, pre-transplant mixed lymphocyte reaction products were sequenced and compared with unstimulated pre-transplant donor and recipient T cells. A cohort of more than 20 intestinal transplant recipients, including one retransplant, was enrolled, and 3 patients lacking pretransplant specimens were excluded. A peak of at least 4% donor T cells among recipient peripheral blood mononuclear cells was the definition used for donor T cell macrochimerism. Instead of going to the commercial service, samples from a few later patients were sequenced in-house on an Illumina MiSeq and processed with MiXCR.

Library method: the immunoSEQ multiplex PCR assay. For most patients, genomic DNA was isolated with the Qiagen DNeasy Blood and Tissue Kit and shipped frozen to Adaptive Biotechnologies for TCR sequencing. For most patients, genomic DNA was subjected to high-throughput TCR-beta CDR3 sequencing by Adaptive Biotechnologies. In the source study's methods: Adaptive's ImmunoSEQ software supplied the TCR sequencing data for approximately 18 patients, while MiXCR and VDJtools were used to process a few other patients. CD4 versus CD8 sorting errors were corrected by removing sequences found in both subsets at a frequency ratio below 5:1. CDR3 nucleotide sequences shared by donor and recipient were removed because the origin of these sequences could not be assigned. To count as alloreactive, a clone needed at least 2-fold expansion over unstimulated cells and a minimum CFSE-low frequency of 0.002% (template counts) or 0.001% (read counts). Mappable clones were those detected in sequenced pre-transplant spleen, lymph node, or MLR CFSE-low populations of the donor or recipient. Cumulative frequency of alloreactive clones was calculated as a percentage of all sequences weighted by copy number. TCRdb re-hosts the immuneACCESS table, in-frame sequences only. Its copies lack some clones; in the studies checked, an unresolved V gene accounts for under half of them, and the cause for the rest is not known. The V and J calls and clone size were taken over from that table, and D and trimming were inferred from the DNA. The sample profile shows 90,000 to 95,000 clones; 75% to 95% of them were found once. The ten largest clones add up to 5% to 6.5% of the sample.

In the case of this clone: No antigen is known for it. Base-call qualities are not available, and no considerably larger clone is one nucleotide away.

Overall study results and their limits: Patients with donor T cell macrochimerism had high GvH to HvG T cell clonal ratios in their allografts. Early after transplant, declines in HvG clones were associated with peak levels of circulating GvH clones. Conclusions were limited by the relatively low number and heterogeneity of intestinal transplant patients. GvH clones were detected in recipient bone marrow, and some appeared earlier in ileal mucosa or blood, consistent with an intestinal mucosal origin.

The time point label, read with the paper, signifies: cells obtained before transplantation from donor or recipient. CD3+CD4+ and CD3+CD8+ populations were FACS-sorted from unstimulated pre-transplant donor and recipient cells taken from spleen or lymph nodes. Reading from cysteine to phenylalanine, the CDR3 counts 13 amino acids. The retained sequence is limited to the CDR3, 39 bases, with the frame set at the first base. V loses 5 bases of germline sequence and J loses 3 bases, and the interval between the two ends is 10 bases. CDR1 and CDR2 (SQVTM, ANQGSEA) derive from the germline V gene. The origin of this receptor is a human donor who received an intestinal transplant. Recombination joined TRBV29-1 with TRBJ2-2; the D gene could be either TRBD1 or TRBD2, each agreeing at 6 bases. The input for sequencing was unstimulated CD8+ T cells sorted from spleen or lymph node cells, taken before intestinal transplant. The nucleotide sequence is given as TGCAGCGTTCGGGGGCTTGACACCGGGGAGCTGTTTTTT. Its product reads: CSVRGLDTGELFF.